The entry below describes one TCR beta chain. The data were taken from a study of cytomegalovirus exposure and HLA in healthy donors. The germline V gene encodes CDR1 KGHSH and CDR2 LQKENI. The CDR3 has 16 residues. V lost 3 bases and J 1 base, leaving 14 bases between the germline ends. The PCR made use of 60 Vbeta and 13 Jbeta primers. Sequenced by immunoSEQ multiplex PCR; TCRdb stores in-frame clones only, minus some. The sample holds under 250,000 clones, 85% seen once. Source material: PBMCs. The TCR comes from a girl aged 2 to 10 in good health and CMV-seronegative. V usage is TRBV18 and J usage is TRBJ2-3, with D tentatively TRBD1 (5 bases). In DNA, the CDR3 is TGTGCCAGCTCACCCTGTCGTGGGGCGGGCACAGATACGCAGTATTTT. It translates to CASSPCRGAGTDTQYF.